This is a list of T cell receptor beta chains from one sample in a study of CD8+CD57+ T cells in acquired aplastic anemia. TCRdb redid the calling of the reads with MiXCR, one entry per CDR3 protein. Among roughly 250,000 distinct CDR3 sequences listed, about 80% were seen once. Sequenced material: sorted CD4+, CD8+, or CD8+CD57+ T cells (not recorded which) from PBMCs. These receptors were collected from a human donor with aplastic anemia. The CDR3 runs from the conserved cysteine through the conserved F or W. The order of the fields is V gene, clone size, D gene, J gene, CDR3 DNA, CDR3 protein. A D gene is named only where the DNA matches it firmly. The listing skips clone size in some rows; elsewhere it reads once, few, many or a size class.

v_call: TRBV5-5; clone_size: .; d_call: .; j_call: TRBJ1-5; cdr3_nt: TGTGCCAGCAGTGTGGCCGAGAGCAATCAGCCCCAGCATTTT; cdr3_aa: CASSVAESNQPQHF
v_call: TRBV15; clone_size: .; d_call: .; j_call: TRBJ2-5; cdr3_nt: TGTGCCACCAGCAGAGTAGGGGACATCCAAGAGACCCAGTACTTC; cdr3_aa: CATSRVGDIQETQYF
v_call: TRBV6-1; clone_size: .; d_call: .; j_call: TRBJ2-5; cdr3_nt: TGTGCCAGCAGTTACGGGAACAAGATCCAAGAGACCCAGTACTTC; cdr3_aa: CASSYGNKIQETQYF
v_call: TRBV24-1; clone_size: once; d_call: .; j_call: TRBJ2-3; cdr3_nt: TGTGCCACCAGTGGTCCTTCAGATACGCAGTATTTT; cdr3_aa: CATSGPSDTQYF
v_call: TRBV9; clone_size: .; d_call: .; j_call: TRBJ2-7; cdr3_nt: TGTGCCAGCAGCGTAGCTGTGACTGTCCTAGACGAGCAGTACTTC; cdr3_aa: CASSVAVTVLDEQYF
v_call: TRBV12-3/TRBV12-4; clone_size: few; d_call: .; j_call: TRBJ1-1; cdr3_nt: TGTGCCAGCAGTTTAGTTTCCGTAACTGAAGCTTTCTTT; cdr3_aa: CASSLVSVTEAFF
v_call: TRBV2; clone_size: .; d_call: .; j_call: TRBJ2-1; cdr3_nt: TGTGCCAGCGGAGACGGGCGCGCGGGAAGGCAGTCTTTC; cdr3_aa: CASGDGRAGRQSF
v_call: TRBV5-1; clone_size: .; d_call: TRBD1; j_call: TRBJ2-3; cdr3_nt: TGCGCCAGCAGCGAGGACAGGGGGAATTCGGATACGCAGTATTTT; cdr3_aa: CASSEDRGNSDTQYF
v_call: TRBV2; clone_size: many; d_call: TRBD2; j_call: TRBJ2-3; cdr3_nt: TGTGCCAGCGGGGACGGGGGGACCGATAAGCAGTATTTC; cdr3_aa: CASGDGGTDKQYF
v_call: TRBV29-1; clone_size: .; d_call: TRBD1; j_call: TRBJ1-3; cdr3_nt: TGCAGCGTTACCCGGGACAGGAGCCACACCATATATTTT; cdr3_aa: CSVTRDRSHTIYF
v_call: TRBV2; clone_size: .; d_call: .; j_call: TRBJ2-4; cdr3_nt: TGTGCCAGCAGGCAAAGTGGCAATGATCAGTACTTC; cdr3_aa: CASRQSGNDQYF
v_call: TRBV5-1; clone_size: .; d_call: .; j_call: TRBJ2-5; cdr3_nt: TGCGCCAGCAGTGACGAGTGGGGGGCAGAGGAGACCCAGTACTTC; cdr3_aa: CASSDEWGAEETQYF
v_call: TRBV12-3/TRBV12-4; clone_size: .; d_call: TRBD1; j_call: TRBJ1-6; cdr3_nt: TGTGCCAGCAATGGACAGGGGATGAATTCACCCCTCCACTTT; cdr3_aa: CASNGQGMNSPLHF
v_call: TRBV7-2; clone_size: .; d_call: TRBD1; j_call: TRBJ1-6; cdr3_nt: TGTGCCAGCAGCTCGGGCAGGGGGCACGCCAATTCACATCTCCACTTT; cdr3_aa: CASSSGRGHANSHLHF
v_call: TRBV7-9; clone_size: .; d_call: TRBD2; j_call: TRBJ2-5; cdr3_nt: TGTGCCAGCAGCTTAACTAGCGCAATAAACAGTACTCCGTACTTC; cdr3_aa: CASSLTSAINSTPYF
v_call: TRBV9; clone_size: .; d_call: .; j_call: TRBJ1-1; cdr3_nt: TGTGCCAGCCGAGCAGAAGGCGCTGAATCTTTCTTT; cdr3_aa: CASRAEGAESFF
v_call: TRBV12-3/TRBV12-4; clone_size: .; d_call: TRBD1; j_call: TRBJ1-2; cdr3_nt: TGTGCCAGCAGCCACACCGGGACAGAAAGATTCCTTGGCTACACCTTC; cdr3_aa: CASSHTGTERFLGYTF
v_call: TRBV2; clone_size: once; d_call: .; j_call: TRBJ1-5; cdr3_nt: TGTGCCAGCAGTGATGGGGGATCCATGAGGGTTCAGCCCCAGCATTTT; cdr3_aa: CASSDGGSMRVQPQHF
v_call: TRBV13; clone_size: .; d_call: .; j_call: TRBJ2-5; cdr3_nt: TGTGCCAGCAGCTTTCAGGGGACCTGGGGAGAGACCCAGTACTTC; cdr3_aa: CASSFQGTWGETQYF
v_call: TRBV9; clone_size: .; d_call: .; j_call: TRBJ2-5; cdr3_nt: TGTGCCAGCAGTTCCCGTGGGACTGGGGCAGAGACCCAGTACTTC; cdr3_aa: CASSSRGTGAETQYF
v_call: TRBV11-3; clone_size: .; d_call: .; j_call: TRBJ1-1; cdr3_nt: TGTGCCAGCAGCTTAGATCACGGACTAAACACTGAAGCTTTCTTT; cdr3_aa: CASSLDHGLNTEAFF
v_call: TRBV7-9; clone_size: .; d_call: .; j_call: TRBJ2-3; cdr3_nt: TGTGCCAGCAGACAGGAACTGGCGGGAAGTCTGTCTACCCAGTATTTT; cdr3_aa: CASRQELAGSLSTQYF
v_call: TRBV7-9; clone_size: .; d_call: TRBD1; j_call: TRBJ2-7; cdr3_nt: TGTGCCAGCAGGGATTCCCGACAGGGACACGACGATGAGTACTTC; cdr3_aa: CASRDSRQGHDDEYF
v_call: TRBV14; clone_size: .; d_call: .; j_call: TRBJ2-4; cdr3_nt: TGTGCCAGCGGCGAGGGTGGGAACATTCAGTACTTC; cdr3_aa: CASGEGGNIQYF
v_call: TRBV15; clone_size: .; d_call: .; j_call: TRBJ2-3; cdr3_nt: TGTGCCACCGGCGACGGGAGCGCAGATACGCAGTATTTT; cdr3_aa: CATGDGSADTQYF
v_call: TRBV5-6; clone_size: few; d_call: .; j_call: TRBJ2-2; cdr3_nt: TGTGCTAGCAGCTTGGGGGAGGGGGGAACCGGGGAGCTGTTTTTT; cdr3_aa: CASSLGEGGTGELFF
v_call: TRBV7-8; clone_size: .; d_call: .; j_call: TRBJ1-5; cdr3_nt: TGTGCCAGCAGTTCCACGGGGGGCGTGAGGCAGCCCCAGCATTTT; cdr3_aa: CASSSTGGVRQPQHF
v_call: TRBV7-3; clone_size: .; d_call: .; j_call: TRBJ2-5; cdr3_nt: TGTGCCAGCAGCTCTACAGCCGGCGCCGAGTATTTC; cdr3_aa: CASSSTAGAEYF
v_call: TRBV15; clone_size: .; d_call: .; j_call: TRBJ1-3; cdr3_nt: TGTGCCACCAGCAGAGATTACGGGACAGGAAACACCATATATTTT; cdr3_aa: CATSRDYGTGNTIYF
v_call: TRBV11-3; clone_size: .; d_call: .; j_call: TRBJ2-1; cdr3_nt: TGTGCCAGCAGCCTGGAGCACGGAAACGGTCAGGATGAGCAGTTCTTC; cdr3_aa: CASSLEHGNGQDEQFF
v_call: TRBV6-5; clone_size: .; d_call: TRBD2; j_call: TRBJ2-1; cdr3_nt: TGTGCCAGCTTCATAGCTAGCGGAGCCTACAATGAGCAGTTCTTC; cdr3_aa: CASFIASGAYNEQFF
v_call: TRBV2; clone_size: .; d_call: .; j_call: TRBJ2-3; cdr3_nt: TGTACCAGCGGAGAGGAAGGTCCCGATACGCAGTATTTT; cdr3_aa: CTSGEEGPDTQYF
v_call: TRBV12-3/TRBV12-4; clone_size: many; d_call: .; j_call: TRBJ1-5; cdr3_nt: TGTGCCAGCAGTTTGCAGCTGAGGGATCAGCCCCAGCATTTT; cdr3_aa: CASSLQLRDQPQHF
v_call: TRBV7-9; clone_size: .; d_call: TRBD2; j_call: TRBJ2-3; cdr3_nt: TGTGCCAGCAGCTTAGCCGGGGAGAGCGGGGAAGCTGTCACGCAGTATTTT; cdr3_aa: CASSLAGESGEAVTQYF
v_call: TRBV2; clone_size: .; d_call: .; j_call: TRBJ1-1; cdr3_nt: .; cdr3_aa: CASSELEPLLDEQYFVF
v_call: TRBV7-9; clone_size: .; d_call: .; j_call: TRBJ1-5; cdr3_nt: TGTGCCAGCAGCTTTCAAAGAAGCGGGGGGAGCGATGAGCGGCATTTT; cdr3_aa: CASSFQRSGGSDERHF
v_call: TRBV19; clone_size: .; d_call: .; j_call: TRBJ2-1; cdr3_nt: TGTGCCAGCAGTATAGCTAACGGGACCTACAAGGCGCAGTTCTTC; cdr3_aa: CASSIANGTYKAQFF
v_call: TRBV5-1; clone_size: .; d_call: .; j_call: TRBJ2-3; cdr3_nt: TGCGCCAGCAGCTATAAGGGAAGCACAGATACGCAGTATTTT; cdr3_aa: CASSYKGSTDTQYF
v_call: TRBV9; clone_size: .; d_call: .; j_call: TRBJ2-3; cdr3_nt: TGTGCCAGCAGCGTAGCGGGGGGCCCGAAGGAGGGCTATTTT; cdr3_aa: CASSVAGGPKEGYF
v_call: TRBV9; clone_size: .; d_call: .; j_call: TRBJ1-3; cdr3_nt: TGTGCCAGCAGCGTAGCTCAGGCGGGAAACACCATATATTTT; cdr3_aa: CASSVAQAGNTIYF